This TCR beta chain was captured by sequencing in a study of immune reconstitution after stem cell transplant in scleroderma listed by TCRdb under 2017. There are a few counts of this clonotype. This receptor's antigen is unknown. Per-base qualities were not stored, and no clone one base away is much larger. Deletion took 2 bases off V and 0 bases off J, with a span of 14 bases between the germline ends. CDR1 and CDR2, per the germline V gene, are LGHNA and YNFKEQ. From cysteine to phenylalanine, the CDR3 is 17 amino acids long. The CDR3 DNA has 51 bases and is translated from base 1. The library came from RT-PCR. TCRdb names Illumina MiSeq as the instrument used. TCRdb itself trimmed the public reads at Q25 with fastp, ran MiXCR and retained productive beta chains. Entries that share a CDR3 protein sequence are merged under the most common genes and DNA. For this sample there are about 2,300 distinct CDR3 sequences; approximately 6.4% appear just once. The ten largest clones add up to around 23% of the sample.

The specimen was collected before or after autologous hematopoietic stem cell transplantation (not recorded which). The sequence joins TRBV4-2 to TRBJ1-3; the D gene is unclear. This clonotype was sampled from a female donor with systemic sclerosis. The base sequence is TGTGCCAGCAGCCAAATGGGAGGCCCCCGCTCTGGAAACACCATATATTTT. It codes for CASSQMGGPRSGNTIYF.